This TCR beta chain was documented in a study of CD8 T cells in ankylosing spondylitis. Germline assignment: CDR1 SGDLS and CDR2 YYNGEE. The V end was cut by 0 bases, the J end by 2 bases, with 9 bases between. This CDR3 region has 14 residues. By quantitative 5'-RACE with molecular barcodes, the TCR beta libraries were made. TCRdb re-called the 5' RACE reads through MiXCR, storing one row per CDR3 protein. The table includes roughly 46,000 distinct CDR3 sequences, about 4% detected once. Study-level findings and limits: Ankylosing spondylitis blood appeared to carry a characteristic TCR beta motif of fewer than 10 highly homologous variants. As for the disease-linked clones, they showed a CD8+ phenotype and occurred at relatively low frequencies in peripheral blood.

This clonotype was seen repeatedly, ten times or more. Its antigen is not identified. This TCR derives from a female donor with ankylosing spondylitis or in good health (not recorded which). The chain combines TRBV9 with TRBJ2-7; D is possibly TRBD2 (5 bases). The sample was blood, either unsorted or a sorted T cell fraction (not recorded which). CDR3 sequence reads: CASSVAEGTYEQYF. CDR3 bases: TGTGCCAGCAGCGTAGCAGAGGGCACCTACGAGCAGTACTTC.